This T cell receptor beta chain was profiled in a study of T cell responses to AZD1222 COVID-19 vaccine. Using immunoSEQ multiplex PCR, the repertoire was profiled, and TCRdb retains in-frame clones only, with some absent. The data hold around 50,000 clones, with about 91% observed a single time. The CDR3 has 15 residues. With V trimmed by 4 bases and J by 2 bases, 4 bases remained unmatched. Germline values: CDR1 MNHNS, CDR2 SASEGT. The source of this sequence is an adult who received the AZD1222 COVID-19 vaccine. The sequenced sample was peripheral blood, obtained 28 days after the second AZD1222 dose. The chain uses TRBV6-1 and TRBJ2-2; 7 nucleotides align to TRBD1. Here the CDR3 reads CASSARDSNTGELFF. CDR3 coding DNA: TGTGCCAGCAGTGCCAGGGACAGTAACACCGGGGAGCTGTTTTTT.